The 21 T cell receptor beta chains reported below all come from one sample, sequenced in a study of T cells after yellow fever vaccination. A single record per CDR3 protein comes from TCRdb applying MiXCR to the 5' RACE reads. The repertoire holds approximately 580,000 distinct CDR3 sequences, with around a sixth as singletons. The sequences come from PBMCs, collected more than 4 days after the first yellow fever vaccination. The receptors come from a man aged 18 to 35 who received the YFV17D yellow fever vaccine.

This clonotype came up a few times. This chain joins TRBV9 and TRBJ1-1, with TRBD1 as a possible D gene (6 bases). The V and J ends lost 0 bases and 3 bases respectively, with 9 bases between them. Germline lookup yields CDR1 SGDLS and CDR2 YYNGEE. The CDR3 totals 14 residues. The CDR3 nucleotides are TGTGCCAGCAGCGTAGGAGACAGGCACACTGAAGCTTTCTTT. Translation: CASSVGDRHTEAFF.

The table lists this clonotype with a few counts. The gene calls are TRBV12-5 and TRBJ1-1, with D hard to call. The germline V and J ends were trimmed by 7 bases and 1 base, with 4 bases remaining between them. Germline-derived CDR1 and CDR2 are LGHNT and FRNRAP. This CDR3 is 11 amino acids long. CDR3 coding DNA: TGTGCTAGTGTCGAGAACACTGAAGCTTTCTTT. Translation: CASVENTEAFF. The whole variable domain, filled in from reference TRBV12-5 and TRBJ1-1, reads DARVTQTPRHKVTEMGQEVTMRCQPILGHNTVFWYRQTMMQGLELLAYFRNRAPLDDSGMPKDRFSAEMPDATLATLKIQPSEPRDSAVYFCASVENTEAFFGQGTRLTVV.

This clonotype turned up a few times. J is TRBJ2-1 and V is TRBV5-1; D assignment may be TRBD1 or TRBD2 (6 bases each). Germline CDR1 and CDR2: SGHRS and YFSETQ. The CDR3 extends over 12 amino acids. V dropped 5 bases and J dropped 10 bases, with 13 bases sitting between them. CDR3 DNA: TGCGCCAGCAGGAGGGGGGCCGGGGAGCAGTTCTTC. This codes for CASRRGAGEQFF.

This clonotype was detected many times. The chain joins TRBV7-2 to TRBJ1-1; 10 bases agree with TRBD1. V shed 5 bases, J shed 5 bases, and the junction held 8 bases outside the gene matches. CDR1 and CDR2 from the germline V gene are SGHTA and FQGNSA. The CDR3 contains 15 residues. The CDR3 loop reads CASSVTGQGRTEAFF. In DNA, the CDR3 is TGTGCCAGCAGCGTAACGGGACAGGGGAGGACTGAAGCTTTCTTT.

The chain joins TRBV25-1 to TRBJ2-3, with D possibly TRBD1 on 6 matching bases. Germline values: CDR1 MGHDK, CDR2 SYGVNS. The CDR3 is 18 amino acids. Trimming shortened V by 4 bases and J by 1 base, and 21 bases separated the two germline ends. The CDR3 sequence is CASSGGRERQVRTDTQYF. DNA of the CDR3: TGTGCCAGCAGTGGAGGAAGGGAAAGACAGGTCCGCACAGATACGCAGTATTTT.

Only a few counts were recorded for this clonotype. The chain uses TRBV20-1 and TRBJ2-7; 11 nucleotides line up with TRBD1. After removal of 0 bases from V and 5 bases from J, the junction contained 3 bases not matched to a gene. This CDR3 spans 14 amino acids. CDR1 and CDR2 (germline): DFQATT, SNEGSKA (reference sequence). The CDR3: CSAREDRGRDEQYF. The DNA of the CDR3 is TGCAGTGCTAGAGAGGACAGGGGGCGCGACGAGCAGTACTTC.

This chain links TRBV5-5 with TRBJ2-7; 12 bases match TRBD2. The trim removed 1 base at V and 4 bases at J, leaving 12 bases unmatched. The length of the CDR3 is 18 residues. In germline, CDR1 is SGHKS, CDR2 YYEKEE (reference sequence). CDR3 amino acids: CASSLRAAPSGGAYEQYF. The DNA of the CDR3 is TGTGCCAGCAGCTTGCGAGCGGCGCCTAGCGGGGGGGCGTACGAGCAGTACTTC.

Only a few counts were recorded for this clonotype. J is TRBJ2-1 and V is TRBV4-1; 9 bases map to TRBD2. Per the germline V gene, CDR1 is MGHRA and CDR2 is YSYEKL. The CDR3 is 15 amino acids. V shed 3 bases, J shed 4 bases, and the junction held 4 bases outside the gene matches. CDR3 loop: CASSQNSGGYNEQFF. As DNA, the CDR3 is TGCGCCAGCAGCCAGAATAGCGGGGGTTACAATGAGCAGTTCTTC.

In DNA form, the CDR3 reads TGTGCCAGCAGCGTAGTCCCAGGGCCCTGGGAGACCCAGTACTTC. It yields the protein CASSVVPGPWETQYF. V and J are TRBV9 and TRBJ2-5; TRBD1 might be the D (5 bases). This CDR3 is built from 15 residues. Germline values: CDR1 SGDLS, CDR2 YYNGEE. V lost 0 bases to trimming and J lost 5 bases, with 14 bases between them. Full variable domain (outside the CDR3, taken from reference TRBV9 and TRBJ2-5): DSGVTQTPKHLITATGQRVTLRCSPRSGDLSVYWYQQSLDQGLQFLIQYYNGEERAKGNILERFSAQQFPDLHSELNLSSLELGDSALYFCASSVVPGPWETQYFGPGTRLLVL.

The genes are TRBV6-5 and TRBJ2-5; no definite D call. In germline, CDR1 is MNHEY, CDR2 SVGAGI. The CDR3 totals 13 residues. Trimming pared 0 bases from V and 7 bases from J, leaving 9 bases between. The CDR3 coding sequence is TGTGCCAGCAGTTACTCCCCATTGGGGACCCAGTACTTC. This gives the protein CASSYSPLGTQYF.

The chain joins TRBV7-8 to TRBJ1-1, with D possibly being TRBD1 (5 bases). The CDR3 totals 15 residues. CDR1 and CDR2 from the germline V gene are SGHVS and FQNEAQ. Trimming removed 3 bases at V and 4 bases at J, with 15 bases between. CDR3 in amino acids: CASSFRQSLGTEAFF. CDR3 nucleotide sequence: TGTGCCAGCAGCTTCCGACAGAGCCTAGGCACTGAAGCTTTCTTT.

The chain has TRBV5-5 and TRBJ2-2, with TRBD2 as a possible D gene (6 bases). Germline V gene data show CDR1 as SGHKS and CDR2 as YYEKEE (reference sequence). Deletions cut 0 bases from V and 0 bases from J, with 9 bases between. This CDR3 comprises 16 residues. The CDR3 region is CASSLVPGANTGELFF. The DNA for the CDR3 is TGTGCCAGCAGCTTGGTTCCGGGGGCGAACACCGGGGAGCTGTTTTTT. The entire variable domain, with the rest obtained from reference TRBV5-5 and TRBJ2-2, is as follows: DAGVTQSPTHLIKTRGQQVTLRCSPISGHKSVSWYQQVLGQGPQFIFQYYEKEERGRGNFPDRFSARQFPNYSSELNVNALLLGDSALYLCASSLVPGANTGELFFGEGSRLTVL.

The chain joins TRBV6-1 to TRBJ1-1; D unresolved. CDR1 MNHNS and CDR2 SASEGT come from the germline V gene. The CDR3 runs 12 residues. V lost 6 bases and J lost 1, with 6 bases in between. The CDR3 nucleotides read TGTGCCAGCAGCCAGACGAACACTGAAGCTTTCTTT. It specifies CASSQTNTEAFF.

This clonotype was recorded a few times. In DNA form, the CDR3 reads TGCAGCGTCGGCGGGACAGAGGGCGAGCAGTACTTC. This codes for CSVGGTEGEQYF. The gene calls are TRBV29-1 and TRBJ2-7; possible D gene TRBD1, 7 bases. Germline V gene data show CDR1 as SQVTM and CDR2 as ANQGSEA. Trimming left V 6 bases short and J 6 bases short, with 15 bases between. CDR3 length equals 12 residues.

The chain links TRBV12-3 or TRBV12-4 to TRBJ1-4, with 7 bases that match TRBD1. The CDR3 totals 16 residues. Trimming cost V 5 bases and J 1 base; bases outside gene matches: 7. The CDR3: CASSPHRGGTNEKLFF. The CDR3, as DNA: TGTGCCAGCAGTCCTCACAGGGGTGGAACTAATGAAAAACTGTTTTTT.

The chain employs TRBV10-3 and TRBJ2-7; D perhaps matches TRBD2 (5 bases). The germline CDR1 and CDR2 sequences are ENHRY and SYGVKD. Trimming cost V 3 bases and J 2 bases, with 14 bases left between them. This CDR3 comprises 15 residues. The CDR3 spells CAISEVREFPYEQYF. The CDR3 DNA is TGTGCCATCAGTGAAGTTCGGGAATTTCCCTACGAGCAGTACTTC.

This chain connects TRBV7-2 to TRBJ2-3, with 7 bases matching TRBD1. Germline V gene sequence: CDR1 SGHTA, CDR2 FQGNSA. CDR3 length: 17 residues. V was clipped by 5 bases and J by 5 bases; unmatched bases: 16. This chain's CDR3 is CASSLTVAASGGDTQYF. The CDR3 bases are TGTGCCAGCAGCCTGACGGTAGCAGCGTCAGGGGGAGATACGCAGTATTTT.

The J gene is TRBJ2-5, the V gene TRBV24-1; D ambiguous. Germline V CDR1 and CDR2: KGHDR, SFDVKD. The V end lost 2 bases, the J end lost 8 bases, and 8 bases lay between the germline ends. This CDR3 is 12 amino acids long. The CDR3 DNA sequence: TGTGCCACCAGTGATTCGGTGGGAACCCAGTACTTC. Protein product: CATSDSVGTQYF.

This chain connects TRBV18 to TRBJ2-6; possible D gene TRBD2, 5 bases. CDR3 size: 18 residues. The germline V gene encodes CDR1 KGHSH and CDR2 LQKENI. Trimming stripped 6 bases from V and 2 bases from J, with 20 bases between. The CDR3 region has the DNA TGTGCCAGCTCCCTAGGACTGGGCCGAGGAGCTGGGGCCAACGTCCTGACTTTC. Amino acids: CASSLGLGRGAGANVLTF. The full variable domain, rest sourced from reference TRBV18 and TRBJ2-6, is NAGVMQNPRHLVRRRGQEARLRCSPMKGHSHVYWYRQLPEEGLKFMVYLQKENIIDESGMPKERFSAEFPKEGPSILRIQQVVRGDSAAYFCASSLGLGRGAGANVLTFGAGSRLTVL.

This clonotype was seen at least ten times. V is TRBV12-3 or TRBV12-4 and J is TRBJ2-3; TRBD2 matches 8 bases. The CDR3 loop spans 15 amino acids. V trimming: 7 bases; J trimming: 4 bases; junction bases outside the gene matches: 10. The CDR3 coding sequence is TGTGCCAGCACCCCGGTTAGCGGGGAAGCAGATACGCAGTATTTT. Amino acid sequence: CASTPVSGEADTQYF.

This clonotype was detected a few times. The chain employs TRBV6-5 and TRBJ1-5; maybe TRBD1 (5 bases). The V and J ends lost 4 bases and 4 bases respectively, with 17 bases between them. This CDR3 is 16 amino acids long. The germline CDR1 and CDR2 sequences are MNHEY and SVGAGI. In DNA form, the CDR3 reads TGTGCCAGCAGTTCAACCAGAGGCAGGGTAAATCAGCCCCAGCATTTT. Amino acids: CASSSTRGRVNQPQHF.